This T cell receptor beta chain originates from a study of naive and memory T cell subsets (dated by TCRdb to 2015 to 2018). In terms of the full investigation: Sorted naive and memory T cell subsets from peripheral blood were analyzed in the study using a UMI-based, open-source pipeline for TCR alpha and beta sequencing. The results of the functional CMV T cell responses matched the IgG serology results in every case. RNA was DNase-treated and reverse transcribed with TCR constant-region primers, mostly using SuperScript III. Results the study describes overall, beyond this receptor: No ground truth was available to validate the repertoire findings for the naive and memory subsets. In both CD4 and CD8 cells, the Gini index increased while Shannon and inverse Simpson diversity decreased from naive through CM, EM and EMRA. Clonotypes were defined as single alpha or beta chain sequences, not paired alpha/beta receptors. After error correction, over 90% of naive TCR sequences appeared only once, giving much steeper abundance distributions than memory subsets. TCR abundance followed a power law whose exponent differed between naive and memory subsets but was consistent across the three individuals. RNA-based TCR counts may be affected by expression changes linked to T cell activation and differentiation. A few larger clonotypes were found in naive repertoires, especially CD8, and these larger clonotypes were possibly memory cells re-expressing CD45RA.

About this clonotype itself: There is no known antigen for this receptor. One base away there is no much larger clone; base qualities are not given.

From the second PCR step on, the TCR alpha and beta chain libraries were amplified in separate reactions. The CMV status of each donor was determined by measuring IFNgamma production from CD4+ T cells after fresh PBMCs had been stimulated overnight with CMV viral lysate. Using Miltenyi beads, CD4 T cells were first positively selected, and CD8 T cells were then positively selected from the CD4-negative fraction. Cells were stained for CD3, CD4, CD8, CD45RA, CD27 and a live/dead dye and were sorted on a BD Aria II into four subsets based on CD45RA and CD27. Three healthy volunteers provided blood, and the blood of each volunteer was split into CD4 and CD8 T cells and then into four differentiation subsets. About 120 ml of peripheral blood was taken from each donor, and PBMC were separated by density-gradient centrifugation on Ficoll-Paque PLUS. Sorted cells were lysed in RLT buffer, after which RNA was extracted using a Qiagen RNeasy kit and stored at -80 degrees C.

Libraries were constructed by UMI-ligation and nested PCR. An equimolar mix of two oligonucleotides covering both TRBC1 and TRBC2 was used as the beta constant-region primer. The ligated cDNA went through four rounds of PCR with nested alpha and beta constant-region primers together with the SP2 primer. A single-stranded oligonucleotide bearing the SP2 primer plus a 12-nucleotide UMI was ligated onto the 3' end of the cDNA by T4 RNA ligase 1. The ligation reaction was kept at 16 degrees C for roughly 18-24 hours. PCR2 was typically run as a SYBR Green qPCR and stopped at a predetermined threshold to prevent over-amplification. Agencourt AMPure XP magnetic beads were used for all purifications after the first. Library amounts were measured by Qubit and library quality was assessed on a TapeStation, where the main peak was expected at around 650 bp. The pooled libraries were sequenced on an Illumina MiSeq using v2 2x251 paired-end kits, which usually yielded 1-2 million reads per sample. Each sample's library went into the pool at around 4 nM, and roughly 5-8% PhiX was added to help with cluster recognition. As for how the authors treated the data: V and J genes were assigned to Demultiplexor-processed FASTQ reads by Decombinator through tag matching, with a single base-pair mismatch being allowed. Collapsinator used UMIs to correct both sequencing errors and frequency errors arising from PCR heterogeneity. TCRs were translated and CDR3s were extracted from the conserved cysteine to the FGXG phenylalanine by CDR3Translator, with non-productive sequences being flagged. Gini, Shannon entropy and inverse Simpson indices were calculated on repertoires that had been subsampled to equal numbers of UMI-defined TCRs. Within the linear range, a power law was fitted to clonotype abundance distributions using maximum likelihood. When run on a single naive CD8 sample, MIGEC and the pipeline yielded similar UMI counts, similar unique TCR numbers and similar clonal distributions. In one analysis, naive TCRs that were also found in any memory subset of the same donor were excluded from the naive repertoire. A set of 7,322 CMV-associated CDR3 sequences, compiled from VDJdb and a published dataset, was used to search the repertoires. TCRdb reprocessed the public reads (quality trimming at Q25 with fastp, clone calling with MiXCR) and kept in-frame beta chains. Each CDR3 protein appears once, grouped with its most common genes and DNA. TCRdb's processing, not the study's, gives the V and J calls here. This sample has about 90,000 distinct CDR3 sequences in its table, and about 11% of those were observed once. The ten top clones hold 0.12% to 0.15% of the sample.

According to the germline V gene, CDR1 reads SGHTA and CDR2 reads FQGNSA. V was cut back by 5 bases and J by 6 bases, leaving a gap of 24 bases between them. Including cysteine and phenylalanine, the CDR3 has 17 amino acids. Just CDR3 DNA is preserved here, 51 bases in frame from base 1. The source material was naive CD4+ T cells from blood. The label giving this sample's cell subset or site can be read as: naive T cells, CD45RA high CD27+. The sequence came from a human donor in good health. The rearranged segments are TRBV7-2 and TRBJ2-3; TRBD1 is a possible D gene, resting on 5 matching bases. The nucleotide sequence reads as follows: TGTGCCAGCAGCCTGCAAATAGGGGCCTCATCGAGGGATACGCAGTATTTT. This is translated as CASSLQIGASSRDTQYF.